This T cell receptor beta chain was recorded in a study of cytomegalovirus exposure and HLA in healthy donors. Study findings and constraints: A reported reduction in N-insertions relative to the roughly 700-donor mean was seen in an Asian-associated ancestry cluster in a later analysis.

In regard to this clone: Its specificity is not known.

This PCR relied on a set of 60 Vbeta primers and 13 Jbeta primers. Original analysis: Later reanalysis found around 80 million unique TCR beta chains, roughly 10 million of them shared. Only in-frame clones appear in the TCRdb table, and some are missing; sequencing was by immunoSEQ multiplex PCR. V and J calls and clone size are those listed in that table; D and trimming were worked out from the DNA. Here the sample spans 130,000 to 150,000 clones, over 70% being singletons. The specimen sequenced was PBMCs. The source of this sequence is a man between 35 and 55 years old in good health and CMV-seropositive.

CDR3 DNA: TGTGCCACCATGGGGGCGAACACTGAAGCTTTCTTT. Protein sequence: CATMGANTEAFF. J is TRBJ1-1 and V is TRBV6-6; D perhaps matches TRBD1 (6 bases). The ends were cut back, 10 bases at V and 1 base at J, with 10 bases in the middle. This CDR3 spans 12 amino acids. Per the germline V gene, CDR1 is MNHNY and CDR2 is SVGAGI (reference sequence).